This T cell receptor (beta chain) stems from a study of blood T cell repertoires in COVID-19. Study summary: PBMCs, B-cell-depleted T cells, or T cells provided the cDNA or gDNA that made up the material.

This CDR3 contains 20 residues. J lost 0 bases, V lost 0 bases, and 11 bases had no gene match. Germline lookup yields CDR1 GTSNPN and CDR2 SVGIG (reference sequence). Original methodology: Amplification of reference gene primers provided the estimated nucleated cell counts. The table came from immunoSEQ multiplex PCR; TCRdb's copy has only in-frame clones and leaves some out. Clone size and V and J calls were adopted from that table, with D and trimming inferred from the DNA. The table lists 330,000 or so clones, roughly 87% of them singletons, with about 2.7% in the top ten. The sequenced sample consisted of PBMCs or T cells enriched from blood (not recorded which). The clonotype originates from a woman aged 25-40 years who had recovered from COVID-19. The rearrangement links TRBV30 to TRBJ2-1; 13 bases map to TRBD2. As DNA, the CDR3 is TGTGCCTGGAGTGTAATGATGGGACTAGCGGGGTTTAGCTCCTACAATGAGCAGTTCTTC. Translating it yields CAWSVMMGLAGFSSYNEQFF. The full variable domain, in which reference TRBV30 and TRBJ2-1 provide the parts outside the CDR3, is SQTIHQWPATLVQPVGSPLSLECTVEGTSNPNLYWYRQAAGRGLQLLFYSVGIGQISSEVPQNLSASRPQDRQFILSSKKLLLSDSGFYLCAWSVMMGLAGFSSYNEQFFGPGTRLTVL.